This T cell receptor beta chain is from a study of technical replicates of blood from several donors (TCRdb year 2017). CDR1 and CDR2 were assigned from the germline V gene (reference sequence) as MNHEY and SMNVEV. CDR3 length: 17 amino acids, cysteine to phenylalanine. Only the CDR3 DNA is retained, 51 bases long and in frame from the first base. V ends up 6 bases short and J 0 bases short, with an unmatched junction base count of 13. Details on this clone: What antigen it recognizes has not been identified. Base qualities were left out, and no much larger clone turns up one base away.

The library was made by the immunoSEQ multiplex PCR assay. TCRdb holds this immuneACCESS table with in-frame rearrangements only. Some clones are missing; in checked studies, unresolved V genes explain under half, and the rest has no known cause. A total of under 70,000 clones appear in this sample, more than 70% of them only once. The top ten clonotypes cover over 5.5% of the sample. Recombination connected TRBV27 to TRBJ1-1; 7 central bases correspond to TRBD1. The source material was PBMCs. This receptor was identified in a human donor in good health. Some clones in this sample may be carry-over from other donors' samples. Here is the DNA: TGTGCCAGCAGCCCCGGACAGGCCCTTGTCATGAACACTGAAGCTTTCTTT. Its protein product is CASSPGQALVMNTEAFF.